The sequence of this TCR beta chain was determined in a study of blood T cell repertoires in COVID-19. Assignment of participants to cohorts was predicated upon participant-reported clinical history. Trimming took off 3 bases at V and 4 bases at J, with 13 bases between the two ends. CDR1 and CDR2 (germline): MDHEN, SYDVKM. CDR3 length: 15 amino acids. The authors' processing: Estimation of nucleated cell counts relied on the amplification of reference gene primers. The assay was immunoSEQ multiplex PCR, and TCRdb's table has in-frame clones only and misses some. The V and J calls and clone size are taken from that table; D and trimming were inferred from the DNA. The repertoire holds around 290,000 clones, with around nine tenths as singletons.

The J gene is TRBJ1-5, the V gene TRBV28; D is perhaps TRBD1 (5 bases). This clonotype was obtained from a woman in her sixties or seventies in a cohort exposed to, infected with or recovered from COVID-19 (not recorded which). The specimen sequenced was PBMCs or T cells enriched from blood (not recorded which). The CDR3 sequence: CASSLPGLTNQPQHF. The CDR3 DNA reads TGTGCCAGCAGTTTGCCAGGGCTGACGAATCAGCCCCAGCATTTT.